Given below is one T cell receptor beta chain in context. Its specificity is not known. These data belong to a study of cytomegalovirus exposure and HLA in healthy donors. Study findings and constraints: Many donors carried some public TCRs, although rarity characterized most TCR sequences. What a later analysis showed was that several of the most significant clusters appeared linked to common viral pathogens. Because they were indistinguishable, some V segments, including TRBV6-2 and TRBV6-3, were excluded.

Amplification used 60 Vbeta primers and 13 Jbeta primers. Assay: immunoSEQ multiplex PCR; the TCRdb copy retains only in-frame clones and omits some. Of under 250,000 clones in the sample, 78% were seen once. CDR1 LNHDA and CDR2 SQIVND come from the germline V gene (reference sequence). The J segment lost 4 bases and the V segment lost 3 bases, leaving 9 bases of the junction unmatched. CDR3 length equals 16 residues. Sample: PBMCs. The chain links TRBV19 to TRBJ1-2; 9 bases line up with TRBD1. The TCR originated in a boy younger than 18 in good health and CMV-seronegative. CDR3 bases: TGTGCCAGTAGTATGGGACAGGGTTTATCGTTCTATGGCTACACCTTC. Its protein product is CASSMGQGLSFYGYTF. The whole variable domain, remainder taken from reference TRBV19 and TRBJ1-2, is DGGITQSPKYLFRKEGQNVTLSCEQNLNHDAMYWYRQDPGQGLRLIYYSQIVNDFQKGDIAEGYSVSREKKESFPLTVTSAQKNPTAFYLCASSMGQGLSFYGYTFGSGTRLTVV.